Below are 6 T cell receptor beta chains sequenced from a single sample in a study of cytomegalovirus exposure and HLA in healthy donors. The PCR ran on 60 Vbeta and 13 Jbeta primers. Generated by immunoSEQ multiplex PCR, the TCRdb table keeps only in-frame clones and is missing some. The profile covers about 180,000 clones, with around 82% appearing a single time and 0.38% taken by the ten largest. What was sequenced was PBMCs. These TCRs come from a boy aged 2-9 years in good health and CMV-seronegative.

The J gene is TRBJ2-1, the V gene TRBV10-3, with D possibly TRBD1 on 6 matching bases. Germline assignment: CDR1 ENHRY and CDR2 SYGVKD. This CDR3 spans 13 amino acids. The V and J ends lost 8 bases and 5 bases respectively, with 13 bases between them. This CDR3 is CAIWTESNNEQFF. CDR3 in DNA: TGTGCCATCTGGACAGAATCCAACAATGAGCAGTTCTTC.

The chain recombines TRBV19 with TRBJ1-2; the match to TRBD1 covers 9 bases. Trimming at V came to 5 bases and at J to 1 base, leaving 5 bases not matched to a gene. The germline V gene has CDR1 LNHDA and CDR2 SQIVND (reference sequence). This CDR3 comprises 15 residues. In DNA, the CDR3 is TGTGCCAGTAGTGCAGGGACAGGGTTTAACTATGGCTACACCTTC. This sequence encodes CASSAGTGFNYGYTF.

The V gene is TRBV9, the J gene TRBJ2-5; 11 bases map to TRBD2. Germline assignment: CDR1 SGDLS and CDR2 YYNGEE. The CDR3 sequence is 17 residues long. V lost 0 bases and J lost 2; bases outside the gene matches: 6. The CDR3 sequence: CASSVGVAGGPQETQYF. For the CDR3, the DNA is TGTGCCAGCAGCGTAGGGGTAGCGGGAGGGCCTCAAGAGACCCAGTACTTC.

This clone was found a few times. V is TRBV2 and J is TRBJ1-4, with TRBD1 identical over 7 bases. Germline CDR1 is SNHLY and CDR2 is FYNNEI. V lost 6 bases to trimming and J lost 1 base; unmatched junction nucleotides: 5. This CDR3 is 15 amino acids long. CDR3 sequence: CASRGTALTNEKLFF. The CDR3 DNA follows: TGTGCCAGCAGGGGGACAGCTTTAACTAATGAAAAACTGTTTTTT.

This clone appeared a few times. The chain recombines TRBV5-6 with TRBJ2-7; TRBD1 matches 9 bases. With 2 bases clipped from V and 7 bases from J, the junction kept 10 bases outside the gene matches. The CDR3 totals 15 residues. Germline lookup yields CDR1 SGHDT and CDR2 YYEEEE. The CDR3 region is CASSFGQGSLIEQYF. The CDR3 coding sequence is TGTGCCAGCAGCTTCGGACAGGGGAGTCTTATTGAGCAGTACTTC.

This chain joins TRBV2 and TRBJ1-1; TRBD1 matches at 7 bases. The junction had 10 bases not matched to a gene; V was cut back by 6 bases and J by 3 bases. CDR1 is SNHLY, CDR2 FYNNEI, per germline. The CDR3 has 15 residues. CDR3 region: CASSPIDRVDTEAFF. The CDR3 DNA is TGTGCCAGCAGCCCGATTGACAGGGTGGACACTGAAGCTTTCTTT.